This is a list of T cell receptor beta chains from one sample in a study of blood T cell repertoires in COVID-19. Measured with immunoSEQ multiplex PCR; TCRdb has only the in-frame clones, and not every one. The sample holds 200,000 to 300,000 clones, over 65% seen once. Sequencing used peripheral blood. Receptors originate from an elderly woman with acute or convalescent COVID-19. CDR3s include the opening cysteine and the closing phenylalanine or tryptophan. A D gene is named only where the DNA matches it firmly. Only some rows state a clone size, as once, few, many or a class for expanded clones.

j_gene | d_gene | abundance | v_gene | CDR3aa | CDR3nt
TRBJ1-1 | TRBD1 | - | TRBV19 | CASSNRQGGNTEAFF | TGTGCCAGTAGCAATAGACAGGGGGGGAACACTGAAGCTTTCTTT
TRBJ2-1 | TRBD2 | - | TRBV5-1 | CASSPGLAGGPYNEQFF | TGCGCCAGCAGCCCGGGACTAGCGGGAGGGCCTTACAATGAGCAGTTCTTC
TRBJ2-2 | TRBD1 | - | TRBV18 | CASSPGTGHTGELFF | TGTGCCAGCTCACCTGGGACAGGGCACACCGGGGAGCTGTTTTTT
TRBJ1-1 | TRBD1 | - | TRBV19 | CASSNRDSRVAFF | TGTGCCAGTAGTAACCGGGACAGTCGAGTAGCTTTCTTT
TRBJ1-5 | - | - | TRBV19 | CASRTDGGAQHF | TGTGCCAGTAGGACAGACGGGGGGGCCCAGCATTTT
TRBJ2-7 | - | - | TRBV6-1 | CASSEQGWYEQYF | TGTGCCAGCAGTGAACAGGGTTGGTACGAGCAGTACTTC
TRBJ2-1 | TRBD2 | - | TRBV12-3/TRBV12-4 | CASRIAGGPQQFF | TGTGCCAGCAGGATAGCGGGGGGACCCCAGCAGTTCTTC
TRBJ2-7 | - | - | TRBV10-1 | CASSRGYEQYF | TGCGCCAGCTCCCGGGGATACGAGCAGTACTTC
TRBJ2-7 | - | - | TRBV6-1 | CASSESLARDSYEQYF | TGTGCCAGCAGTGAATCCCTGGCCAGGGACTCCTACGAGCAGTACTTC
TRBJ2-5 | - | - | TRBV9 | CASSGIAQETQYF | TGTGCCAGCAGCGGCATAGCCCAAGAGACCCAGTACTTC
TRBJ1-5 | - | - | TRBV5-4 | CASSLSGANQPQHF | TGTGCCAGCAGCTTGTCAGGCGCCAATCAGCCCCAGCATTTT
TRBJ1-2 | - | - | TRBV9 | CASSVTFRRGYGYTF | TGTGCCAGCAGCGTTACTTTCCGGCGGGGCTATGGCTACACCTTC
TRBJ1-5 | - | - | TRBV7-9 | CASSLDIGGWGNQPQHF | TGTGCCAGCAGCTTAGATATAGGGGGTTGGGGTAATCAGCCCCAGCATTTT
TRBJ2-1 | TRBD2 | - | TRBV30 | CAWTASGKGEQFF | TGTGCCTGGACGGCTAGCGGGAAGGGAGAGCAGTTCTTC
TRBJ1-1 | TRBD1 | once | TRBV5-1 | CASSTLAGGTEAFF | TGCGCCAGCAGCACACTAGCAGGGGGCACTGAAGCTTTCTTT
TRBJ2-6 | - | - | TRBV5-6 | CASSFRGTGANVLTF | TGTGCCAGCAGCTTTCGGGGAACTGGGGCCAACGTCCTGACTTTC
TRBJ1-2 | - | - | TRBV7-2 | CASSLALPGVKYGYTF | TGTGCCAGCAGCTTAGCGCTACCAGGGGTGAAGTATGGCTACACCTTC
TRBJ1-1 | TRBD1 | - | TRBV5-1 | CASSLQGGLGNTEAFF | TGCGCCAGCAGCTTACAGGGGGGACTGGGGAACACTGAAGCTTTCTTT
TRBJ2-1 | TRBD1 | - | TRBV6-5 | CASIPTRDSINEQFF | TGTGCCAGCATTCCTACCAGGGACAGCATCAATGAGCAGTTCTTC
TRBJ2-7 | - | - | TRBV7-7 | CASSLGSRAYEQYF | TGTGCCAGCAGCTTAGGTTCCAGGGCCTACGAGCAGTACTTC
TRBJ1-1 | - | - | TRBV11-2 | CASSLDRLLGTEAFF | TGTGCCAGCAGCTTAGACCGACTGCTGGGCACTGAAGCTTTCTTT
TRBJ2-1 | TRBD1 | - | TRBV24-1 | CATSDKTGQNNEQFF | TGTGCCACCAGTGATAAGACGGGACAGAACAATGAGCAGTTCTTC
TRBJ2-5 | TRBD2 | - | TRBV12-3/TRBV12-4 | CASSSGRETQYF | TGTGCCAGCAGTAGCGGGAGGGAGACCCAGTACTTC
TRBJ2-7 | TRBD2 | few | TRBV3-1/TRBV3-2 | CASSRAGGTYEQYF | TGTGCCAGCAGCCGCGCGGGGGGAACCTACGAGCAGTACTTC
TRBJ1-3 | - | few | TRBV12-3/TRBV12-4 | CASSLFYGNTIYF | TGTGCCAGCAGTTTATTCTATGGAAACACCATATATTTT
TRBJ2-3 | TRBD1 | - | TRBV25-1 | CASSLRVGQRDTQYF | TGTGCCAGCAGCCTCCGGGTGGGACAGAGAGATACGCAGTATTTT
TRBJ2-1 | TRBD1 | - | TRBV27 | CASKLQGANVGNEQFF | TGTGCCAGCAAACTACAGGGGGCAAACGTCGGGAATGAGCAGTTCTTC
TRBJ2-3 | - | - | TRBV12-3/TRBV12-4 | CASSSTDTQYF | TGTGCCAGCAGTTCTACAGATACGCAGTATTTT
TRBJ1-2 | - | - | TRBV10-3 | CAISPGDGYTF | TGTGCCATCAGTCCCGGGGATGGCTACACCTTC
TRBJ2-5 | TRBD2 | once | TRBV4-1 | CASSQGTSPTGTQYF | TGCGCCAGCAGCCAAGGGACTAGCCCGACTGGGACCCAGTACTTC
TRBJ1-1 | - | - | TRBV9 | CASNVGTLEGTEAFF | TGTGCCAGCAACGTCGGGACTCTCGAAGGGACTGAAGCTTTCTTT
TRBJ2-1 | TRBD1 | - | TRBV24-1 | CATSETGSNEQFF | TGTGCCACCAGTGAGACAGGGTCGAATGAGCAGTTCTTC
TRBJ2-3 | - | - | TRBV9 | CASSPRFAGRFNDTQYF | TGTGCCAGCAGCCCCCGGTTTGCGGGTAGGTTCAACGATACGCAGTATTTT
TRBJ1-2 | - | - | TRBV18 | CASSPSLVTDYGYTF | TGTGCCAGCTCACCGAGTTTAGTGACAGACTATGGCTACACCTTC
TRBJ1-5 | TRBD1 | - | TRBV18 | CASSQQGSNQPQHF | TGTGCCAGCTCACAACAGGGGAGCAATCAGCCCCAGCATTTT
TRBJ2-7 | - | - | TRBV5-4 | CASSLEDSPYEQYF | TGTGCCAGCAGCTTGGAGGACTCGCCCTACGAGCAGTACTTC
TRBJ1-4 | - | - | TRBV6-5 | CASSRTGPGKLFF | TGTGCCAGCAGTCGAACAGGGCCTGGAAAACTGTTTTTT
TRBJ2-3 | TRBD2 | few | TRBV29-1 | CSVDGASGRAVDTQYF | TGCAGCGTTGACGGGGCTAGCGGGAGGGCCGTGGATACGCAGTATTTT
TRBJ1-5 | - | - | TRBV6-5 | CASSPGGGYNQPQHF | TGTGCCAGCAGCCCCGGGGGGGGCTACAATCAGCCCCAGCATTTT
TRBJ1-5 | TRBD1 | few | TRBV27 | CASKRQGAIQPQHF | TGTGCCAGCAAAAGACAGGGGGCGATCCAGCCCCAGCATTTT
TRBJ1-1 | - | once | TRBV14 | CASSQGYYTEAFF | TGTGCCAGCAGCCAAGGGTACTACACTGAAGCTTTCTTT
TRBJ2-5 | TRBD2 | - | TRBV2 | CASSAKRGLAGGNQETQYF | TGTGCCAGCAGCGCAAAAAGAGGACTAGCGGGGGGCAACCAAGAGACCCAGTACTTC
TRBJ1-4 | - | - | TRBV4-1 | CASSQAWTANEKLFF | TGCGCCAGCAGCCAAGCCTGGACTGCCAATGAAAAACTGTTTTTT
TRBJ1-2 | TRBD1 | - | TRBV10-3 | CAISGQGASYGYTF | TGTGCCATCAGTGGACAGGGGGCTTCCTATGGCTACACCTTC
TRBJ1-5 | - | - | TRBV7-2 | CASSLVQGSNQPQHF | TGTGCCAGCAGCTTAGTACAGGGCTCCAATCAGCCCCAGCATTTT
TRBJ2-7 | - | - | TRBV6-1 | CASTKGHGTYEQYF | TGTGCCAGCACTAAAGGGCACGGGACCTACGAGCAGTACTTC
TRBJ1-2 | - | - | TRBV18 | CASSPQDYYGYTF | TGTGCCAGCTCACCACAGGACTACTATGGCTACACCTTC
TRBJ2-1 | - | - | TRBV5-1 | CASSLERQGGSDEQFF | TGCGCCAGCAGCTTGGAACGGCAGGGTGGTTCGGATGAGCAGTTCTTC
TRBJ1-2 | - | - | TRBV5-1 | CASSSGEQVYGYTF | TGCGCCAGCAGCTCGGGGGAACAGGTCTATGGCTACACCTTC
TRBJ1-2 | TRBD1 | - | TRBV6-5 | CASSYEGDRRGYTF | TGTGCCAGCAGTTACGAAGGGGACAGGCGCGGCTACACCTTC
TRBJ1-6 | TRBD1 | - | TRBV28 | CASSLSDRNNSPLHF | TGTGCCAGCAGTCTATCGGACAGGAATAATTCACCCCTCCACTTT
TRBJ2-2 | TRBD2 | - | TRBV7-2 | CASSLTSGRNGELFF | TGTGCCAGCAGCTTGACTAGCGGGAGGAACGGGGAGCTGTTTTTT
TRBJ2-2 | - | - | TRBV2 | CASSGPGQNTGELFF | TGTGCCAGCAGTGGTCCCGGTCAAAACACCGGGGAGCTGTTTTTT
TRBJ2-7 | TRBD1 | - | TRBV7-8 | CASSYRQGAHEQYF | TGTGCCAGCAGCTATCGACAGGGGGCCCACGAGCAGTACTTC